This T cell receptor beta chain comes out of a study of T cell repertoires in cytomegalovirus infection (dated by TCRdb to the late 2010s). In the study overall: Donor HLA type was relevant to the analysis, as public TCR beta signatures indicated carriage of CMV infection together with the matching HLA type. What the research found in general, with its limitations: The ex vivo response was dominated by HLA-C-restricted CMV-specific TCR beta clonotypes, and the single most frequent clonotype in two of eight donors was supplied by these HLA-C-restricted clonotypes. Carriers of CMV infection plus the relevant HLA type were discriminated by the cumulative frequency of public TCR beta family members in the study cohort and in an independent approximately 400-donor cohort.

Worth noting for this clonotype: The antigen this receptor binds is unknown. No much larger clonotype is one base removed from it; base qualities were not supplied.

According to the germline V gene, CDR1 reads KGHSH and CDR2 reads LQKENI. Counted from cysteine to phenylalanine, this CDR3 has 13 amino acids. The only DNA kept is the CDR3, 39 bases in frame from the first base. V was cut back by 6 bases and J by 4 bases, leaving a gap of 12 bases between them. TCRdb records Illumina HiSeq 1500 as the sequencer. In-frame beta chains were kept once TCRdb had trimmed the public reads at Q25 with fastp and called clones with MiXCR. Each record represents a unique CDR3 protein, reported with the most common genes and DNA among its rows. This sample gives almost 500,000 distinct CDR3 sequences in total; 11% of them show up just once. In total, the top ten clones hold roughly 10% of the sample.

This chain is built from TRBV18 and TRBJ2-5, with no reliable assignment of the D segment. The origin of this receptor is a human donor in good health (CMV status not recorded). Some clones in this sample may be carry-over from other donors' samples. What was sequenced was PBMCs. The CDR3 is CASSVARRETQYF. The DNA sequence follows: TGTGCCAGCTCCGTGGCCAGGCGAGAGACCCAGTACTTC. Outside the CDR3, residues come from the reference TRBV18 and TRBJ2-5 proteins, so the full variable domain is: NAGVMQNPRHLVRRRGQEARLRCSPMKGHSHVYWYRQLPEEGLKFMVYLQKENIIDESGMPKERFSAEFPKEGPSILRIQQVVRGDSAAYFCASSVARRETQYFGPGTRLLVL.